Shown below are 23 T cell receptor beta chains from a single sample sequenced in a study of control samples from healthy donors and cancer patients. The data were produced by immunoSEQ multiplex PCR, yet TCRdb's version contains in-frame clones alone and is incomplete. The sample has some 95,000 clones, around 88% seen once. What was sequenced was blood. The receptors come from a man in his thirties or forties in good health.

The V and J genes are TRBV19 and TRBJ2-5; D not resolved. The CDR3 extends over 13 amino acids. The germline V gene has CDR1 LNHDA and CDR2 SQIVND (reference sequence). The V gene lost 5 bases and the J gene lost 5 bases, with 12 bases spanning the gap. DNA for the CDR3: TGTGCCAGTAGTCCTTGGGCTGGGGAGACCCAGTACTTC. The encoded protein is CASSPWAGETQYF.

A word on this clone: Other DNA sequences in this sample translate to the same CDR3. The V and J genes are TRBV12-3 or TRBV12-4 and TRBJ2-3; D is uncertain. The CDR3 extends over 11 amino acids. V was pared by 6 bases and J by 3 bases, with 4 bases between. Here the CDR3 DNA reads TGTGCCAGCAGCCTTACAGATACGCAGTATTTT. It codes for CASSLTDTQYF.

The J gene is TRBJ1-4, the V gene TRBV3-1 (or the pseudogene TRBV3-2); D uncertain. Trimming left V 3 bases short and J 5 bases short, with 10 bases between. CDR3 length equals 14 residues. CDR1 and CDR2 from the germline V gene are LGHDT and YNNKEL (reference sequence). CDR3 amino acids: CASSHGSTNEKLFF. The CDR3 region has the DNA TGTGCCAGCAGCCACGGCAGTACAAATGAAAAACTGTTTTTT.

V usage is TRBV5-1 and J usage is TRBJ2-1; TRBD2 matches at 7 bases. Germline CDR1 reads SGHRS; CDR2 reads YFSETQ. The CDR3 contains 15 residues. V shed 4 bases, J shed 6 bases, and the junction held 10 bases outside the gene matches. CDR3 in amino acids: CASSRLADPINEQFF. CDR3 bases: TGCGCCAGCAGCAGGCTAGCGGATCCTATCAATGAGCAGTTCTTC.

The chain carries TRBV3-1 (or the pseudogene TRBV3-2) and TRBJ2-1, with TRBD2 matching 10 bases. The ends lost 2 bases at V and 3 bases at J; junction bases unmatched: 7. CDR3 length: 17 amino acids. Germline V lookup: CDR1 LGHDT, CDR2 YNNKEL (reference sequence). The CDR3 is CASSQILTSGIYNEQFF. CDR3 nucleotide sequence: TGTGCCAGCAGCCAAATATTAACTAGCGGGATCTACAATGAGCAGTTCTTC.

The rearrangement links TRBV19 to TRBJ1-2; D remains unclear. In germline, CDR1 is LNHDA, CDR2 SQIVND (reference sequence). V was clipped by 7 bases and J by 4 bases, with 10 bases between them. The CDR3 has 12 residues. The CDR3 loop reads CASKLKSYGYTF. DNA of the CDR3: TGTGCCAGTAAATTAAAATCCTATGGCTACACCTTC.

The CDR3 sequence is CASSLGPGTGTYEQYF. The CDR3 nucleotides read TGTGCCAGCAGCTTGGGGCCCGGGACAGGAACCTACGAGCAGTACTTC. J is TRBJ2-7 and V is TRBV7-2, with 8 bases that match TRBD1. CDR1 is SGHTA, CDR2 FQGNSA, per germline. The CDR3 has 16 residues. Germline trimming cut 3 bases from V and 2 bases from J; bases unmatched to any gene: 9.

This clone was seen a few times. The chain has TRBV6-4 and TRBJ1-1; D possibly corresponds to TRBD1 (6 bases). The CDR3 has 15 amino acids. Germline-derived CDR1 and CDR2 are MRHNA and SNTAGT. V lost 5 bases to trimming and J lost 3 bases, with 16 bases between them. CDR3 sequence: CASSLTGWGDTEAFF. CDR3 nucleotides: TGTGCCAGCAGTCTTACAGGGTGGGGGGACACTGAAGCTTTCTTT.

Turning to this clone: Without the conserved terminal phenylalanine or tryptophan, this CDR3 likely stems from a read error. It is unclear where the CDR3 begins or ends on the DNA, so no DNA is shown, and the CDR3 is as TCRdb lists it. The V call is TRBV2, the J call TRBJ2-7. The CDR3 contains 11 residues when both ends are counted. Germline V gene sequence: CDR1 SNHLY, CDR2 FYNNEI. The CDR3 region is CASSGDRPRGL.

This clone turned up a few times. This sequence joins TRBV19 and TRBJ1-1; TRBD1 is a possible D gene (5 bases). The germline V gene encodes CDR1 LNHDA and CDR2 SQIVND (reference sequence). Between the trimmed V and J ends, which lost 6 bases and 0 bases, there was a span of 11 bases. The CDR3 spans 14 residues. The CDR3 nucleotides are TGTGCCAGTAGCATGACAGAGCTGAACACTGAAGCTTTCTTT. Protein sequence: CASSMTELNTEAFF.

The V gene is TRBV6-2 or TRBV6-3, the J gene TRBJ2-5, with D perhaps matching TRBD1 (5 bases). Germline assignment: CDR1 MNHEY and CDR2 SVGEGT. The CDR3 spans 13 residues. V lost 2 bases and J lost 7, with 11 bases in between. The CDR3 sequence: CASSYGQRATQYF. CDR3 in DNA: TGTGCCAGCAGTTACGGACAACGGGCGACCCAGTACTTC.

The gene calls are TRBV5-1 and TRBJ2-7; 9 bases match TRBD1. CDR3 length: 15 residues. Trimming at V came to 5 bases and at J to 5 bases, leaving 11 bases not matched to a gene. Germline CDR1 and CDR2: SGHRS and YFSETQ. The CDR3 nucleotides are TGCGCCAGCAGACGATCCGGGGACAGGGTTGACGAGCAGTACTTC. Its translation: CASRRSGDRVDEQYF.

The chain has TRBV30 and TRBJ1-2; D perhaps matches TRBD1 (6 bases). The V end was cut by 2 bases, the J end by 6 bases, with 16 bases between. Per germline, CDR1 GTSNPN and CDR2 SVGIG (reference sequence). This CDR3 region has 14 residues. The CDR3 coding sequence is TGTGCCTGGAGTAGCGCCCAGGGGAGCGATGGCTACACCTTC. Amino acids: CAWSSAQGSDGYTF.

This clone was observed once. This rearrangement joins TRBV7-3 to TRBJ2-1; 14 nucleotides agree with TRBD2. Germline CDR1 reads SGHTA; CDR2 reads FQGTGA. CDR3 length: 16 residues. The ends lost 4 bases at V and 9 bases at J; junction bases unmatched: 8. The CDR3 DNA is TGTGCCAGCAGCTCTTCGGGACTAGCGGGGGATGGTGAGCAGTTCTTC. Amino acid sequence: CASSSSGLAGDGEQFF.

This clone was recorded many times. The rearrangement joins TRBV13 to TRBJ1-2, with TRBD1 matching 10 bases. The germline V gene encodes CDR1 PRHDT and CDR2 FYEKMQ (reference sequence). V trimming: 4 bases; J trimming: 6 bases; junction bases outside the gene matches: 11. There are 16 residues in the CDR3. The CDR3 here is CASSSRGPGTGDGYTF. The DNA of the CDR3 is TGTGCCAGCAGCTCAAGGGGGCCCGGGACAGGGGATGGCTACACCTTC.

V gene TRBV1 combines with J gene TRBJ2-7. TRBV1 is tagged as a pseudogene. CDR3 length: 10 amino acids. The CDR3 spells CTSSPPEQYF. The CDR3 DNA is TGCACCAGCAGCCCCCCCGAGCAGTACTTC.

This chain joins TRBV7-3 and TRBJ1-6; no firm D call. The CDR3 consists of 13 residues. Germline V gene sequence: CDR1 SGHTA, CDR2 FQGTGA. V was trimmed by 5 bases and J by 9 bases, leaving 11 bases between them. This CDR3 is CASSEDLGSPLHF. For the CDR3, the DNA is TGTGCCAGCAGCGAAGACTTGGGTTCACCCCTCCACTTT.

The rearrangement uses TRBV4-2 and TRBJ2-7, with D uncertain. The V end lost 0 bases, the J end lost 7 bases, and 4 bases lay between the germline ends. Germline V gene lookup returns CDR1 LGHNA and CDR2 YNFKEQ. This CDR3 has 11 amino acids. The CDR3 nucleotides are TGTGCCAGCAGCCAAGATCGGGAGCAGTACTTC. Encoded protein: CASSQDREQYF.

The CDR3 here is CSVERGEGQPQHF. CDR3 sequence (DNA): TGCAGCGTTGAACGGGGGGAAGGTCAGCCCCAGCATTTT. The chain combines TRBV29-1 with TRBJ1-5; D is perhaps TRBD1 (5 bases). This CDR3 has 13 amino acids. From germline, CDR1 is SQVTM and CDR2 ANQGSEA. V shed 2 bases and J shed 6 bases, with 11 bases lying between them. Combining the CDR3 with reference TRBV29-1 and TRBJ1-5 gives the whole variable domain SAVISQKPSRDICQRGTSLTIQCQVDSQVTMMFWYRQQPGQSLTLIATANQGSEATYESGFVIDKFPISRPNLTFSTLTVSNMSPEDSSIYLCSVERGEGQPQHFGDGTRLSIL.

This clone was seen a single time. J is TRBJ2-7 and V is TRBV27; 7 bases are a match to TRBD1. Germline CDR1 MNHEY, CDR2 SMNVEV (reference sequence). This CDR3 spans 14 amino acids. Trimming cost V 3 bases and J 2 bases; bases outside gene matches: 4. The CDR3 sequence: CASSLTQGAYEQYF. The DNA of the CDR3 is TGTGCCAGCAGTTTGACTCAGGGGGCCTACGAGCAGTACTTC.

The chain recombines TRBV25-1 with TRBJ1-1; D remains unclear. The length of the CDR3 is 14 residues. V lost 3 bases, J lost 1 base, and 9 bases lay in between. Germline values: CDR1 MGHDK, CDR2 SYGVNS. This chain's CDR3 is CASSESDGNTEAFF. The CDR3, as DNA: TGTGCCAGCAGTGAGTCGGACGGGAACACTGAAGCTTTCTTT. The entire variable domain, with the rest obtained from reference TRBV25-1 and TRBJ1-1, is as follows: EADIYQTPRYLVIGTGKKITLECSQTMGHDKMYWYQQDPGMELHLIHYSYGVNSTEKGDLSSESTVSRIRTEHFPLTLESARPSHTSQYLCASSESDGNTEAFFGQGTRLTVV.

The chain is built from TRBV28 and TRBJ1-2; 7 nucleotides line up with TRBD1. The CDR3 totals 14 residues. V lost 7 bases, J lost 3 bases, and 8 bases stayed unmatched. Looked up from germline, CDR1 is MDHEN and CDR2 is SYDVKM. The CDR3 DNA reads TGTGCCAGCACCCTCGGACAGGCTGACTATGGCTACACCTTC. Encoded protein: CASTLGQADYGYTF.

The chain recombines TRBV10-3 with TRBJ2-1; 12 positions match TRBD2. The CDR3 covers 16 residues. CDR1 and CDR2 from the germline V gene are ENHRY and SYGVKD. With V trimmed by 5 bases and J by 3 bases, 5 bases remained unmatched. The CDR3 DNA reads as TGTGCCATCAGTAGGACTAGCGGGGAGCTCTACAATGAGCAGTTCTTC. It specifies CAISRTSGELYNEQFF.